A selection of T cell receptor beta chains follows, all from one sample in a study of response to subunit inactivated influenza vaccine. TCRdb independently ran MiXCR on the RT-PCR reads; one entry per CDR3 protein. In the table there are some 520,000 distinct CDR3 sequences, approximately 17% of which are singletons. Sequencing used CD4+ T cells sorted from PBMCs, obtained less than 30 months after vaccination. These receptors were obtained from a man in his fifties or sixties who received an inactivated influenza vaccine. Each CDR3 is given with its conserved first and last residue. Fields, in order: V gene, J gene, clone size, D gene, CDR3 protein, CDR3 DNA. The D gene is left open where the match is weak. Clone size appears in some rows only: once, few, many, or a class for an expanded clone.

TRBV25-1	TRBJ1-6	few	-	CASSVSGLLNSPLHF	TGTGCCAGCAGTGTATCGGGACTCCTTAATTCACCCCTCCACTTT
TRBV11-2	TRBJ2-2	-	TRBD2	CASSLVRLAGGGNTGELFF	TGTGCCAGCAGCTTGGTTCGACTAGCGGGAGGGGGGAACACCGGGGAGCTGTTTTTT
TRBV7-8	TRBJ2-3	few	TRBD2	CASSSQRETTDTQYF	TGTGCCAGCAGCTCGCAGCGGGAGACCACAGATACGCAGTATTTT
TRBV10-3	TRBJ2-1	few	-	CAISPVAGSYNEQFF	TGTGCCATCAGTCCCGTGGCAGGCTCCTACAATGAGCAGTTCTTC
TRBV18	TRBJ2-2	-	-	CASSQRETGELFF	TGTGCCAGCTCACAAAGGGAAACCGGGGAGCTGTTTTTT
TRBV6-1	TRBJ2-2	few	TRBD1	CASSSAYRGTGELFF	TGTGCCAGCAGCTCCGCTTACAGGGGGACCGGGGAGCTGTTTTTT
TRBV4-3	TRBJ2-5	few	-	CASSQELPGTGQETQYF	TGCGCCAGCAGCCAAGAATTACCCGGGACCGGACAAGAGACCCAGTACTTC
TRBV29-1	TRBJ2-1	-	TRBD2	CSVESGTTTGVF	TGCAGCGTTGAATCCGGGACTACCACGGGGGTCTTC
TRBV12-3/TRBV12-4	TRBJ2-3	many	TRBD2	CASRSLAGGTQYF	TGTGCCAGCAGGTCACTAGCGGGAGGTACGCAGTATTTT
TRBV6-5	TRBJ1-5	-	-	CASSSGTSRPQHF	TGTGCCAGCAGTTCCGGGACCTCCAGGCCCCAGCATTTT
TRBV4-3	TRBJ1-6	-	-	CASSQGTGGYNSPLHF	TGCGCCAGCAGCCAAGGAACAGGAGGATATAATTCACCCCTCCACTTT
TRBV11-2	TRBJ2-7	few	TRBD2	CASSLMRGFVKGEQYF	TGTGCCAGCAGCTTAATGCGGGGGTTTGTGAAGGGCGAGCAGTACTTC
TRBV29-1	TRBJ2-1	-	-	CSGGGPRGSEQFF	TGCAGCGGAGGGGGACCCCGGGGGAGTGAGCAGTTCTTC
TRBV20-1	TRBJ1-1	-	-	CSARGVPGTEAFF	TGCAGTGCTAGAGGAGTCCCGGGCACTGAAGCTTTCTTT
TRBV7-2	TRBJ2-7	-	-	CASSLDAVSEQYF	TGTGCCAGCAGCTTAGACGCGGTCTCCGAGCAGTACTTC
TRBV28	TRBJ1-4	-	-	CASSFGSNEKLFF	TGTGCCAGCAGTTTTGGCTCTAATGAAAAACTGTTTTTT
TRBV20-1	TRBJ1-6	-	-	CSARGPRGEDSPLHF	TGCAGTGCTAGAGGGCCCAGGGGAGAGGATTCACCCCTCCACTTT
TRBV20-1	TRBJ1-2	-	TRBD1	CSASRTGMNGYTF	TGCAGTGCTAGTAGGACAGGGATGAATGGCTACACCTTC
TRBV7-8	TRBJ2-5	-	-	CASSLRLSQAQETQYF	TGTGCCAGCAGCTTGAGGCTTTCACAGGCCCAAGAGACCCAGTACTTC
TRBV25-1	TRBJ2-7	-	-	CASSEVFGGPYEQYF	TGTGCCAGCAGTGAAGTCTTTGGCGGGCCCTACGAGCAGTACTTC
TRBV20-1	TRBJ2-3	-	TRBD1	CSARGDRGFLYTQYF	TGCAGTGCTAGAGGGGACAGGGGGTTTTTGTATACGCAGTATTTT
TRBV11-1	TRBJ2-1	-	-	CASSLAQHRDEQFF	TGTGCCAGCAGTCTAGCGCAACACAGGGATGAGCAGTTCTTC
TRBV20-1	TRBJ2-5	few	-	CSASRVWQGSFQETQYF	TGCAGTGCTAGTAGGGTGTGGCAGGGTAGTTTCCAAGAGACCCAGTACTTC